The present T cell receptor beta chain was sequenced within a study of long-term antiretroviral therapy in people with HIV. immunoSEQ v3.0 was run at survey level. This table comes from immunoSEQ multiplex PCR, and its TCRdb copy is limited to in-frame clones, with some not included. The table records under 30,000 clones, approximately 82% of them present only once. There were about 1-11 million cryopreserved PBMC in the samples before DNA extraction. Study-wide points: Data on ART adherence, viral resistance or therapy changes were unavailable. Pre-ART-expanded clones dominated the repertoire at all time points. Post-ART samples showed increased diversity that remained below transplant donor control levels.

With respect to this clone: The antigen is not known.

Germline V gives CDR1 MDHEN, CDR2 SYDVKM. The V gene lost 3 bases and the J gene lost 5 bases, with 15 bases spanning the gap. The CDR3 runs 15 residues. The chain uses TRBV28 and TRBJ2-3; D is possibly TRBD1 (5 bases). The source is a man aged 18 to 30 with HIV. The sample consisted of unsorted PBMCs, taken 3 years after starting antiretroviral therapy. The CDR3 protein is CASSLIEQVGDTQYF. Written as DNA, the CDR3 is TGTGCCAGCAGTTTGATTGAACAGGTAGGAGATACGCAGTATTTT. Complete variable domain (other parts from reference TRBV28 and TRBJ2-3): DVKVTQSSRYLVKRTGEKVFLECVQDMDHENMFWYRQDPGLGLRLIYFSYDVKMKEKGDIPEGYSVSREKKERFSLILESASTNQTSMYLCASSLIEQVGDTQYFGPGTRLTVL.